Presented here are 32 T cell receptor beta chains from one specimen sequenced in a study of blood T cell repertoires in COVID-19. Data came from immunoSEQ multiplex PCR; TCRdb stores just in-frame clones and leaves some out. The sample yields fewer than 450,000 clones, about 87% seen once. Source material: peripheral blood. These receptors originate from a woman aged 45-65 years with COVID-19, enrolled during active disease.

The rearrangement uses TRBV18 and TRBJ1-1; 7 bases match TRBD1. CDR3 size: 12 residues. V shed 3 bases and J 8 bases; nucleotides not matched to a gene: 3. Germline CDR1 is KGHSH and CDR2 is LQKENI. CDR3 DNA sequence: TGTGCCAGCTCACCGATACAGGGGGAAGCTTTCTTT. It encodes CASSPIQGEAFF.

The chain uses TRBV5-5 and TRBJ1-1; 7 nucleotides match TRBD1. After removal of 0 bases from V and 4 bases from J, the junction contained 6 bases not matched to a gene. Germline CDR1 SGHKS, CDR2 YYEKEE (reference sequence). CDR3 length equals 15 residues. The CDR3 sequence is CASSLAGTVSTEAFF. In DNA form, the CDR3 reads TGTGCCAGCAGCTTGGCAGGGACAGTGAGCACTGAAGCTTTCTTT.

The chain links TRBV13 to TRBJ1-2, with TRBD1 matching 8 bases. From germline, CDR1 is PRHDT and CDR2 FYEKMQ (reference sequence). V lost 4 bases and J lost 3; bases outside the gene matches: 13. The CDR3 spans 17 residues. The CDR3 loop reads CASSSIRQGSNYYGYTF. The CDR3 DNA sequence: TGTGCCAGCAGCTCTATAAGACAGGGGAGTAATTACTATGGCTACACCTTC.

The chain uses TRBV11-2 and TRBJ1-1; perhaps TRBD1 as D (6 bases). V gave up 0 bases and J gave up 10 bases, with 21 bases separating them. CDR3 length equals 16 residues. The germline V gene encodes CDR1 SGHAT and CDR2 FQNNGV. The CDR3 reads CASSLEGQRPDGVAFF. The CDR3 DNA reads TGTGCCAGCAGCTTAGAAGGACAGCGACCCGACGGGGTAGCTTTCTTT.

The chain uses TRBV19 and TRBJ1-1, with D possibly being TRBD1 (6 bases). V was trimmed by 2 bases and J by 1 base, leaving 17 bases between them. This CDR3 has 17 amino acids. Germline V gene sequence: CDR1 LNHDA, CDR2 SQIVND (reference sequence). The CDR3 spells CASSIPQGPTRNTEAFF. The CDR3 nucleotides read TGTGCCAGTAGTATACCCCAGGGGCCGACCAGGAACACTGAAGCTTTCTTT.

The CDR3 sequence: CASSLVGREDTQYF. The CDR3, as DNA: TGTGCCAGCAGCTTAGTAGGGAGGGAAGATACGCAGTATTTT. This chain links TRBV7-2 with TRBJ2-3; TRBD2 matches at 7 bases. Germline values: CDR1 SGHTA, CDR2 FQGNSA. The V gene end was trimmed by 1 base and the J gene end by 5 bases; junction bases not matched to a gene: 3. This CDR3 spans 14 amino acids.

J is TRBJ2-6 and V is TRBV5-5; D is undetermined. CDR1 is SGHKS and CDR2 is YYEKEE in the germline V gene (reference sequence). The CDR3 sequence is 14 residues long. V lost 5 bases and J lost 0, with 6 bases in between. CDR3 residues: CASRFSSGANVLTF. CDR3 coding DNA: TGTGCCAGCAGGTTTAGCTCTGGGGCCAACGTCCTGACTTTC. Variable domain in full (rest from reference TRBV5-5 and TRBJ2-6): DAGVTQSPTHLIKTRGQQVTLRCSPISGHKSVSWYQQVLGQGPQFIFQYYEKEERGRGNFPDRFSARQFPNYSSELNVNALLLGDSALYLCASRFSSGANVLTFGAGSRLTVL.

This chain joins TRBV20-1 and TRBJ1-2; 9 bases map to TRBD1. The CDR3 consists of 15 residues. The V and J ends lost 3 bases and 7 bases, in that order; junction bases with no gene match: 12. Germline values: CDR1 DFQATT, CDR2 SNEGSKA (reference sequence). The CDR3 region is CSASRGWDRDRGYTF. The CDR3 nucleotides read TGCAGTGCTAGTAGAGGATGGGACAGGGATCGTGGCTACACCTTC.

V gene TRBV7-9 combines with J gene TRBJ1-2, with TRBD1 matching 12 bases. Germline CDR1 SEHNR, CDR2 FQNEAQ (reference sequence). After removal of 5 bases from V and 4 bases from J, the junction contained 8 bases not matched to a gene. The CDR3 runs to 16 residues. CDR3 sequence: CASSPPGQGAIYGYTF. The CDR3 DNA reads as TGTGCCAGCAGCCCTCCGGGACAGGGGGCGATCTATGGCTACACCTTC.

This clone was found once. The V and J genes are TRBV5-1 and TRBJ2-1; 7 bases align to TRBD1. The CDR3 loop spans 17 amino acids. Germline trimming cut 4 bases from V and 0 bases from J; bases unmatched to any gene: 10. The germline gives CDR1 SGHRS, CDR2 YFSETQ. CDR3 in DNA: TGCGCCAGCAGCCCACCCCGGGACAGCAGCTCCTACAATGAGCAGTTCTTC. Its protein is CASSPPRDSSSYNEQFF.

CDR3 sequence: CASSEGGSGTDTQYF. In nucleotides, the CDR3 is TGTGCCAGCAGCGAGGGGGGGTCGGGCACAGATACGCAGTATTTT. The J gene is TRBJ2-3, the V gene TRBV6-4, with D maybe TRBD2 (7 bases). V was clipped by 6 bases and J by 1 base, with 14 bases between them. Germline V gene data show CDR1 as MRHNA and CDR2 as SNTAGT. CDR3 length: 15 amino acids.

The CDR3 DNA reads TGTGCCAGTAGTATAGGGGGACAGGGGGCTACTACGCAGTATTTT. This encodes CASSIGGQGATTQYF. The genes are TRBV19 and TRBJ2-3; TRBD1 agrees at 12 bases. The V gene end was trimmed by 1 base and the J gene end by 8 bases; junction bases not matched to a gene: 4. Germline V gene lookup returns CDR1 LNHDA and CDR2 SQIVND (reference sequence). The length of the CDR3 is 15 residues.

This clone was observed a few times. This sequence joins TRBV9 and TRBJ2-7; 8 bases map to TRBD2. Germline values: CDR1 SGDLS, CDR2 YYNGEE. The CDR3 is 15 residues long. V trimming: 4 bases; J trimming: 1 base; junction bases outside the gene matches: 7. The CDR3 spells CASSPRTSPSYEQYF. CDR3 DNA sequence: TGTGCCAGCAGCCCCCGGACTAGCCCATCCTACGAGCAGTACTTC.

The rearrangement joins TRBV7-3 to TRBJ2-7; 9 bases are shared with TRBD2. The V and J ends lost 5 bases and 5 bases, in that order; junction bases with no gene match: 7. The CDR3 consists of 14 residues. Germline V lookup: CDR1 SGHTA, CDR2 FQGTGA. The CDR3 nucleotides are TGTGCCAGCAGCCCGCTAGCGGGACCAGACGAGCAGTACTTC. Its translation is CASSPLAGPDEQYF. Complete variable domain (other parts from reference TRBV7-3 and TRBJ2-7): GAGVSQTPSNKVTEKGKYVELRCDPISGHTALYWYRQSLGQGPEFLIYFQGTGAADDSGLPNDRFFAVRPEGSVSTLKIQRTERGDSAVYLCASSPLAGPDEQYFGPGTRLTVT.

The chain recombines TRBV2 with TRBJ2-3, with 7 bases matching TRBD1. The length of the CDR3 is 15 residues. Per germline, CDR1 SNHLY and CDR2 FYNNEI. J was trimmed by 6 bases and V by 6 bases; bases with no gene match: 12. The CDR3 protein is CASSQSRTGVDTQYF. CDR3 nucleotides: TGTGCCAGCAGCCAATCTCGGACAGGTGTGGATACGCAGTATTTT.

The chain carries TRBV7-9 and TRBJ1-1; unclear D gene. Trimming left V 3 bases short and J 2 bases short, with 10 bases between. Germline V CDR1 and CDR2: SEHNR, FQNEAQ (reference sequence). The CDR3 sequence is 14 residues long. Here the CDR3 reads CASSFRTPNTEAFF. The CDR3 coding sequence is TGTGCCAGCAGCTTCAGAACGCCCAACACTGAAGCTTTCTTT.

V gene TRBV18 combines with J gene TRBJ1-3; no firm D call. Germline V gene data show CDR1 as KGHSH and CDR2 as LQKENI. The CDR3 covers 15 residues. Trimming took off 4 bases at V and 0 bases at J, with 10 bases between the two ends. The CDR3 sequence is CASSLEVISGNTIYF. The CDR3 nucleotides are TGTGCCAGCTCACTTGAGGTAATCTCTGGAAACACCATATATTTT.

This chain links TRBV14 with TRBJ1-4; no clear D gene. The CDR3 has 12 residues. CDR1 and CDR2 (germline): SGHDN, FVKESK. V dropped 5 bases and J dropped 8 bases, with 9 bases sitting between them. CDR3 loop: CASSSRVEKLFF. Written as DNA, the CDR3 is TGTGCCAGCAGCTCCCGTGTGGAAAAACTGTTTTTT.

The chain joins TRBV5-5 to TRBJ2-7; TRBD2 matches 7 bases. CDR3 length equals 12 residues. V lost 4 bases to trimming and J lost 3 bases; unmatched junction nucleotides: 1. Germline CDR1 SGHKS, CDR2 YYEKEE (reference sequence). The CDR3 protein is CASSGGDYEQYF. DNA of the CDR3: TGTGCCAGCAGCGGGGGGGACTACGAGCAGTACTTC.

In nucleotides, the CDR3 is TGTGCCAGCAGCCAAGTATGGGGCAGCGACTCTGGAAACACCATATATTTT. This encodes CASSQVWGSDSGNTIYF. The chain joins TRBV3-1 (or the pseudogene TRBV3-2) to TRBJ1-3; D is perhaps TRBD1 (5 bases). In germline, CDR1 is LGHDT, CDR2 YNNKEL (reference sequence). The CDR3 has 17 residues. Trimming took 1 base from V and 0 from J, leaving 13 bases between them.

V gene TRBV6-1 combines with J gene TRBJ1-1; 10 nucleotides agree with TRBD1. Germline loops: CDR1 MNHNS, CDR2 SASEGT. CDR3 length: 15 residues. V gave up 3 bases and J gave up 1 base; unmatched junction bases: 2. CDR3 in amino acids: CASSDWTGGNTEAFF. The CDR3 coding sequence is TGTGCCAGCAGTGATTGGACAGGGGGGAACACTGAAGCTTTCTTT.

The CDR3 bases are TGTGCCAGCAGCCCAAGATTTGGGACTAGCGGGAGTGGAAATGAGCAGTTCTTC. Translating gives CASSPRFGTSGSGNEQFF. The chain is built from TRBV11-3 and TRBJ2-1; 14 positions match TRBD2. Germline CDR1 reads SGHNT; CDR2 reads YENEEA. Unmatched junction bases numbered 13, after V lost 5 bases and J lost 7 bases. The CDR3 spans 18 residues.

The chain couples TRBV24-1 to TRBJ1-2; the D is unclear. Germline CDR1 and CDR2: KGHDR and SFDVKD. The CDR3 contains 14 residues. Trimming removed 4 bases at V and 2 bases at J, with 10 bases between. CDR3 nucleotides: TGTGCCACCAGTGACCCGTCCCTGAACTATGGCTACACCTTC. Translating it yields CATSDPSLNYGYTF.

The V gene is TRBV12-5, the J gene TRBJ2-1; 10 bases are shared with TRBD2. The junction had 12 bases not matched to a gene; V was cut back by 4 bases and J by 9 bases. This CDR3 spans 16 amino acids. Germline V gives CDR1 LGHNT, CDR2 FRNRAP. CDR3 residues: CASGSLSGRALFEQFF. CDR3 sequence (DNA): TGTGCTAGTGGTTCCCTCAGCGGGAGGGCCCTCTTTGAGCAGTTCTTC.

V and J are TRBV28 and TRBJ2-6, with a tentative D call TRBD2 (5 bases). This CDR3 comprises 13 residues. The germline CDR1 and CDR2 sequences are MDHEN and SYDVKM. Trimming removed 6 bases from V and 4 bases from J, with 7 bases in between. CDR3 nucleotides: TGTGCCAGCAGGTCGGGAGGGGCCAACGTCCTGACTTTC. Its translation: CASRSGGANVLTF.

A remark on this clone: One end of the junction fails to match germline, which may point to a read error. The chain joins TRBV7-2 to TRBJ2-1, with TRBD2 matching over 11 bases. The CDR3 length is 19 residues. Germline CDR1 SGHTA, CDR2 FQGNSA. The CDR3 sequence: CAGSRSQGTSGARRNEQFF. The CDR3 coding sequence is TGTGCCGGCAGCCGCTCGCAGGGGACTAGCGGAGCGCGGCGGAATGAGCAGTTCTTC.

The chain is built from TRBV6-8 and TRBJ2-7; 12 nucleotides line up with TRBD2. The V segment lost 4 bases and the J segment 4 bases; nucleotides outside the gene matches: 14. This CDR3 comprises 18 residues. Germline loops: CDR1 MNHGY, CDR2 SAAAGT. Here the CDR3 reads CASSSPRLAGEFEYEQYF. The CDR3 bases are TGTGCCAGCAGTTCCCCGAGACTAGCGGGAGAGTTTGAGTACGAGCAGTACTTC.

The chain recombines TRBV9 with TRBJ2-7, with 10 bases identical to TRBD2. V was clipped by 1 base and J by 2 bases; unmatched bases: 9. The CDR3 has 17 residues. Per the germline V gene, CDR1 is SGDLS and CDR2 is YYNGEE. CDR3 region: CASSVFSSGSFAYEQYF. The CDR3 DNA reads TGTGCCAGCAGCGTATTTTCTAGCGGGAGTTTTGCCTACGAGCAGTACTTC.

V and J are TRBV7-6 and TRBJ2-2; D uncertain. V lost 1 base, J lost 1 base, and 7 bases lay in between. Germline V gene data show CDR1 as SGHVS and CDR2 as FNYEAQ. The CDR3 extends over 15 amino acids. CDR3 coding DNA: TGTGCCAGCAGCTTAGTTGGCGGGAACACCGGGGAGCTGTTTTTT. It specifies CASSLVGGNTGELFF.

This rearrangement joins TRBV25-1 to TRBJ2-5; 10 nucleotides align to TRBD1. Losses at the gene ends were 4 bases for V and 1 base for J; bases not matched to a gene: 9. The CDR3 contains 17 residues. Germline loops: CDR1 MGHDK, CDR2 SYGVNS. This chain's CDR3 is CASSVIPRDRGQETQYF. Written as DNA, the CDR3 is TGTGCCAGCAGTGTAATCCCCCGGGACAGGGGCCAAGAGACCCAGTACTTC.

The rearrangement links TRBV27 to TRBJ1-3; D unclear. The CDR3 loop spans 13 amino acids. The ends were cut back, 5 bases at V and 5 bases at J, with 10 bases in the middle. Germline V CDR1 and CDR2: MNHEY, SMNVEV (reference sequence). The CDR3: CASSPGLRNTIYF. CDR3 in DNA: TGTGCCAGCAGTCCGGGTTTGAGAAACACCATATATTTT.

Written as DNA, the CDR3 is TGTGCCACTCGGCCCCAGGGACTAGCGGCCTACAATGAGCAGTTCTTC. This gives the protein CATRPQGLAAYNEQFF. The chain links TRBV19 to TRBJ2-1, with 11 positions matching TRBD2. Germline CDR1 reads LNHDA; CDR2 reads SQIVND (reference sequence). With 10 bases clipped from V and 2 bases from J, the junction kept 10 bases outside the gene matches. The CDR3 loop spans 16 amino acids. The full variable domain, with the rest looked up from reference TRBV19 and TRBJ2-1, is DGGITQSPKYLFRKEGQNVTLSCEQNLNHDAMYWYRQDPGQGLRLIYYSQIVNDFQKGDIAEGYSVSREKKESFPLTVTSAQKNPTAFYLCATRPQGLAAYNEQFFGPGTRLTVL.